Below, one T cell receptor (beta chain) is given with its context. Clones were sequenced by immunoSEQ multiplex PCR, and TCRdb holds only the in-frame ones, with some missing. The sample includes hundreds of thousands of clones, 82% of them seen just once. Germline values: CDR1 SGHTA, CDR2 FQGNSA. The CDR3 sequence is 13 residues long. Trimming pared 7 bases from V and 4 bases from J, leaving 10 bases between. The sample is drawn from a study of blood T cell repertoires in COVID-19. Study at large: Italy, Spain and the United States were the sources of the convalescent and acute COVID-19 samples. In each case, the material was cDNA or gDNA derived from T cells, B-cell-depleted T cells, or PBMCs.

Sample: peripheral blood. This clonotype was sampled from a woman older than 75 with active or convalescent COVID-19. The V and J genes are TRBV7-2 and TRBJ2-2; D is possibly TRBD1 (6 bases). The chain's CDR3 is CASTVGGTGELFF. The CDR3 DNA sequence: TGTGCCAGCACCGTAGGGGGCACCGGGGAGCTGTTTTTT.